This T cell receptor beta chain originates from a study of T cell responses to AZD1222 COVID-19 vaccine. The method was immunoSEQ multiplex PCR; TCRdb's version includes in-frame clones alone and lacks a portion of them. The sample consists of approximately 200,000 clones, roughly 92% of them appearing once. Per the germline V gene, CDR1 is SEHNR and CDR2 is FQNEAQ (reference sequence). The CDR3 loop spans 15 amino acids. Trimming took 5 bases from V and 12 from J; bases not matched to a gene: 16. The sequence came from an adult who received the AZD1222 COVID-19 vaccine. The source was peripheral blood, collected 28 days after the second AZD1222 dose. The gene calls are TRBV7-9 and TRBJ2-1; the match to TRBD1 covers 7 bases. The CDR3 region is CASSRDRVMTWGQFF. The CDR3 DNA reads TGTGCCAGCAGCCGCGACAGGGTCATGACGTGGGGGCAGTTCTTC. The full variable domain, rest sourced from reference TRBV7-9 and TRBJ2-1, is DTGVSQNPRHKITKRGQNVTFRCDPISEHNRLYWYRQTLGQGPEFLTYFQNEAQLEKSRLLSDRFSAERPKGSFSTLEIQRTEQGDSAMYLCASSRDRVMTWGQFFGPGTRLTVL.